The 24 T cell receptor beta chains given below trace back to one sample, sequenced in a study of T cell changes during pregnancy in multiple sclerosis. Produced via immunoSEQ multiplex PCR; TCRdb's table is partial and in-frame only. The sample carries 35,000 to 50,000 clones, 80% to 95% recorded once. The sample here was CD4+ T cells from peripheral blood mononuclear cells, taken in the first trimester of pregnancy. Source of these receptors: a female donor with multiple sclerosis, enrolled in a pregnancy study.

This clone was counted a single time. CDR3 protein: CASSPGLAGGAYYNEQFF. In DNA, the CDR3 is TGCGCCAGCAGCCCGGGACTAGCGGGAGGTGCATATTACAATGAGCAGTTCTTC. The chain combines TRBV5-1 with TRBJ2-1, with TRBD2 matching over 15 bases. This CDR3 is 18 amino acids long. Germline trimming cut 4 bases from V and 4 bases from J; bases unmatched to any gene: 9. Germline CDR1 reads SGHRS; CDR2 reads YFSETQ.

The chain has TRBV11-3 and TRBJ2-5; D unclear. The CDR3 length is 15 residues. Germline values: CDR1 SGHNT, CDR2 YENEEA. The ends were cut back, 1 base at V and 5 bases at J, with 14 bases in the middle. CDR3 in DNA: TGTGCCAGCAGCTTAGGTTCGCGAGCCGGGGAGACCCAGTACTTC. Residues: CASSLGSRAGETQYF.

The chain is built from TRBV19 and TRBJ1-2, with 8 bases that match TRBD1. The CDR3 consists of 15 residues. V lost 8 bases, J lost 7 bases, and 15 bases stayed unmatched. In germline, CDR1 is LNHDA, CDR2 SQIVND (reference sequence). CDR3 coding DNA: TGTGCCAGTTGTACAACTTCAGGGGGCGCCGGTGGCTACACCTTC. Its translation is CASCTTSGGAGGYTF.

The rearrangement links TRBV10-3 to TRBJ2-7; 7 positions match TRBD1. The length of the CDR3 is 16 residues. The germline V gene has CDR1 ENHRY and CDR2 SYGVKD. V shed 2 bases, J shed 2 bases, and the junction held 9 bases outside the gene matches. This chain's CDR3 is CAISERTGQITYEQYF. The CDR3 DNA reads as TGTGCCATCAGTGAGCGGACGGGACAGATAACCTACGAGCAGTACTTC.

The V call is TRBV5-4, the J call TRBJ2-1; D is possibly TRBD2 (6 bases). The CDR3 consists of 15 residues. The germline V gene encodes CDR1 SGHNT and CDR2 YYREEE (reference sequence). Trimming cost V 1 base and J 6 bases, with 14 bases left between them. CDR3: CASSLPGLRSNEQFF. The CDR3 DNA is TGTGCCAGCAGCTTGCCGGGACTGAGATCCAATGAGCAGTTCTTC.

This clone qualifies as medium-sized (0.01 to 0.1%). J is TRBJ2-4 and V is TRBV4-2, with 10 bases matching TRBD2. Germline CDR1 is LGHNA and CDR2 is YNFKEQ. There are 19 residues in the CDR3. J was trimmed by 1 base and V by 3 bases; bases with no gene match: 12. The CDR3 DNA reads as TGTGCCAGCAGCCAGGGGGACTCTAGCGGGAGCCTCGCCAAAAACATTCAGTACTTC. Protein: CASSQGDSSGSLAKNIQYF.

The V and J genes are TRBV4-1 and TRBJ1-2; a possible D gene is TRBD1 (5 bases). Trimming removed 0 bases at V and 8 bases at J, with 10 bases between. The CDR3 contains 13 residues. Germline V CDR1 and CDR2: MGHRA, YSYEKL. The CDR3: CASSQEGVCGYTF. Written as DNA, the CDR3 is TGCGCCAGCAGCCAAGAAGGGGTATGCGGCTACACCTTC.

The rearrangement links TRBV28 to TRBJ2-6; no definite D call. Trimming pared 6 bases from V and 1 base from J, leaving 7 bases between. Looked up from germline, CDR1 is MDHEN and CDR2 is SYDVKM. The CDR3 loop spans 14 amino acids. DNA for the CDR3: TGTGCCAGCAGCTATTCTTCTGGGGCCAACGTCCTGACTTTC. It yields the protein CASSYSSGANVLTF.

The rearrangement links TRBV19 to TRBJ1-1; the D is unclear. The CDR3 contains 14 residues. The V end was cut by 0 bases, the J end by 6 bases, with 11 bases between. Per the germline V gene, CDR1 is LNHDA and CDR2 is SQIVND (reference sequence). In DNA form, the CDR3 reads TGTGCCAGTAGTATAGATCGGGCGAGGGCTGAAGCTTTCTTT. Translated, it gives CASSIDRARAEAFF.

The CDR3 here is CASSTGRMETQYF. CDR3 coding DNA: TGCGCCAGCAGCACCGGGAGAATGGAGACCCAGTACTTC. The chain has TRBV5-1 and TRBJ2-5, with D perhaps matching TRBD2 (6 bases). The CDR3 is 13 residues long. The V gene lost 4 bases and the J gene lost 5 bases, with 12 bases spanning the gap. The germline V gene has CDR1 SGHRS and CDR2 YFSETQ.

The CDR3 DNA is TGTGCCAGCAGAAGACCAGGACTTTACGAGCAGTACTTC. Residues: CASRRPGLYEQYF. This sequence joins TRBV28 and TRBJ2-7, with TRBD2 as a possible D gene (5 bases). V was shortened by 6 bases and J by 4 bases, with 13 bases between the two germline ends. Looked up from germline, CDR1 is MDHEN and CDR2 is SYDVKM. The CDR3 has 13 amino acids.

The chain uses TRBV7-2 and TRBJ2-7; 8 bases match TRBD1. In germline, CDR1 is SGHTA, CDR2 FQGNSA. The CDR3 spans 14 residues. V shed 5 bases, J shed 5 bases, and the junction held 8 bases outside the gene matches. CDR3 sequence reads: CASSAQGAGNEQYF. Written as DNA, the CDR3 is TGTGCCAGCAGCGCGCAGGGGGCAGGCAACGAGCAGTACTTC.

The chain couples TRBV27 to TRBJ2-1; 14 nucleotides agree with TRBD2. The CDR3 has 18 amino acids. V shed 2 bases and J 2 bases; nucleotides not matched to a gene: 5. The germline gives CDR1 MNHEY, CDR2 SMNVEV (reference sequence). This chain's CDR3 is CASSLQTSGRVTYNEQFF. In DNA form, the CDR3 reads TGTGCCAGCAGTTTACAGACTAGCGGGAGGGTAACCTACAATGAGCAGTTCTTC.

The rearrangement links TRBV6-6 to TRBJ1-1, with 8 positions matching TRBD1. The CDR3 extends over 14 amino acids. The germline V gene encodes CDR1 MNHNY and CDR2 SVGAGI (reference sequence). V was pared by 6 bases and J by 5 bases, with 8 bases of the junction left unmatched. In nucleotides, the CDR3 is TGTGCCAGCAGGGCGACAGGGGTGAGGACTGAAGCTTTCTTT. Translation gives CASRATGVRTEAFF.

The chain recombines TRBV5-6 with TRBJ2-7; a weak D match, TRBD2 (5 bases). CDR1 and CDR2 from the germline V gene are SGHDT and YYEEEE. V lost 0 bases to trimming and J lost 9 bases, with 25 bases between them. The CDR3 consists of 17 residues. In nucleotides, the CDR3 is TGTGCCAGCAGCTTGGCCGGAGGAATGGGGAATCGGGTTGGGCAGTACTTC. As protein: CASSLAGGMGNRVGQYF.

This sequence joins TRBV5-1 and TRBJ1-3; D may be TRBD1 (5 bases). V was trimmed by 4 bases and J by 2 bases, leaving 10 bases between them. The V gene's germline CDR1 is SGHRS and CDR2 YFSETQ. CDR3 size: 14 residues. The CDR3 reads CASSPGGTGNTIYF. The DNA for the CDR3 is TGCGCCAGCAGCCCTGGGGGGACTGGAAACACCATATATTTT. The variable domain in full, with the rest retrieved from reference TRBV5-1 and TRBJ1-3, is KAGVTQTPRYLIKTRGQQVTLSCSPISGHRSVSWYQQTPGQGLQFLFEYFSETQRNKGNFPGRFSGRQFSNSRSEMNVSTLELGDSALYLCASSPGGTGNTIYFGEGSWLTVV.

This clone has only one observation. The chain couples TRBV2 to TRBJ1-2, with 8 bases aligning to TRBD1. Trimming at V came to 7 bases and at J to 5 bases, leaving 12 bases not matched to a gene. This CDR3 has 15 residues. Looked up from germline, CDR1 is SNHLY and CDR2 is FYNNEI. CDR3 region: CASTDRATPNYGYTF. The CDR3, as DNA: TGTGCCAGCACGGACAGGGCGACTCCAAATTATGGCTACACCTTC.

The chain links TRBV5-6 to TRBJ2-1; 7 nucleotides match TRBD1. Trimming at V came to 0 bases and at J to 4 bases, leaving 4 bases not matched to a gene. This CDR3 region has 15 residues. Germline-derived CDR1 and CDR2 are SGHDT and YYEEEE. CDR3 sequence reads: CASSLGDRVYNEQFF. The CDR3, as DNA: TGTGCCAGCAGCTTGGGTGACAGGGTGTACAATGAGCAGTTCTTC.

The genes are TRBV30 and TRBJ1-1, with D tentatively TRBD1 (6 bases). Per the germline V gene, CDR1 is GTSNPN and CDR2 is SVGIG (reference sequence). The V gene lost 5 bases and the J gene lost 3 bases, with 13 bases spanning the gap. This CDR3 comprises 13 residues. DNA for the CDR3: TGTGCCTGGGGGCCGAAGGGGGACACTGAAGCTTTCTTT. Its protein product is CAWGPKGDTEAFF.

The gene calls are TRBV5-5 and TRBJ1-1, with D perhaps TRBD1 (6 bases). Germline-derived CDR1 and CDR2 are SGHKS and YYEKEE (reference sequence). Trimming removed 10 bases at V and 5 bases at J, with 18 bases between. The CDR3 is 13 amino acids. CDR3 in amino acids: CAVSRGGDTEAFF. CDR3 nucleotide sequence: TGTGCCGTTTCCCGGGGGGGCGATACTGAAGCTTTCTTT.

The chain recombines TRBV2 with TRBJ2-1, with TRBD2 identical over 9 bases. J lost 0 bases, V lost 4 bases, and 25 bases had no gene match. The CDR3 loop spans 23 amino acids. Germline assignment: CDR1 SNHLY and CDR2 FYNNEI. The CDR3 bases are TGTGCCAGCAGTGTTAAGTCGGACCGCAGTCCCGGGACTAGCCACAACTCCTACAATGAGCAGTTCTTC. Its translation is CASSVKSDRSPGTSHNSYNEQFF. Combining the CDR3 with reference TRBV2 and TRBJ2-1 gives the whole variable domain EPEVTQTPSHQVTQMGQEVILRCVPISNHLYFYWYRQILGQKVEFLVSFYNNEISEKSEIFDDQFSVERPDGSNFTLKIRSTKLEDSAMYFCASSVKSDRSPGTSHNSYNEQFFGPGTRLTVL.

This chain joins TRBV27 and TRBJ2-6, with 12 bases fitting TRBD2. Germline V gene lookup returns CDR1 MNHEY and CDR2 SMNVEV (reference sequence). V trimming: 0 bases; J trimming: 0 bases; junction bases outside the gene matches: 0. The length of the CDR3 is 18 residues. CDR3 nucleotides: TGTGCCAGCAGTTTATCGACTAGCGGGAGCTCTGGGGCCAACGTCCTGACTTTC. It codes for CASSLSTSGSSGANVLTF.

CDR3 protein: CASSIPGLHRTDTQYF. For the CDR3, the DNA is TGTGCCAGCAGCATCCCGGGACTCCATCGCACAGATACGCAGTATTTT. The chain carries TRBV5-4 and TRBJ2-3; D possibly corresponds to TRBD2 (6 bases). CDR3 length equals 16 residues. V was pared by 4 bases and J by 1 base, with 16 bases between. Germline lookup yields CDR1 SGHNT and CDR2 YYREEE (reference sequence).

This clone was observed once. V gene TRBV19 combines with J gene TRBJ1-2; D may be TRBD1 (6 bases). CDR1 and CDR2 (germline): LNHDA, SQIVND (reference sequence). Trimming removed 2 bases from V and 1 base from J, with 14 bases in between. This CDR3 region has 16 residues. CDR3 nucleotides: TGTGCCAGTAGTATACCCAGGGGATCTGGTAACTATGGCTACACCTTC. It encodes CASSIPRGSGNYGYTF.